A selection of T cell receptor beta chains follows, all from one sample in a study of T-cell reconstitution after alpha-beta-depleted transplantation in children. MiXCR, run by TCRdb on the PCR reads, gives a single entry per CDR3 protein. There are roughly 200,000 distinct CDR3 sequences in the sample; approximately 7% occur only once, and more than 2.5% lies in the top ten. The material sequenced was PBMCs from the stem cell graft donor, taken from the stem cell graft. The receptors originated from a human donor who donated a stem cell graft to a child with Wiskott-Aldrich syndrome. CDR3s include the opening cysteine and the closing phenylalanine or tryptophan. The order of the fields is CDR3 protein, CDR3 DNA, clone size, J gene, D gene, V gene. The D gene is left open where the match is weak. For some rows the clone size is stated as once, few or many, or as a class when expanded; others skip it.

CDR3aa: CASSLSGRGDEQYF
CDR3nt: TGCGCCAGCAGCCTCTCCGGACGGGGTGACGAGCAGTACTTC
abundance: -
j_gene: TRBJ2-7
d_gene: -
v_gene: TRBV5-1

CDR3aa: CASSLDLAGGIADTQYF
CDR3nt: TGTGCCAGCAGCTTAGATCTAGCGGGAGGTATTGCGGATACGCAGTATTTT
abundance: many
j_gene: TRBJ2-3
d_gene: TRBD2
v_gene: TRBV11-2

CDR3aa: CSAPPAGNEKLFF
CDR3nt: TGCAGTGCTCCGCCGGCCGGTAATGAAAAACTGTTTTTT
abundance: -
j_gene: TRBJ1-4
d_gene: -
v_gene: TRBV20-1

CDR3aa: CASSSTKHTEAFF
CDR3nt: TGTGCCAGCAGCTCGACTAAGCACACTGAAGCTTTCTTT
abundance: few
j_gene: TRBJ1-1
d_gene: -
v_gene: TRBV28

CDR3aa: CASSLSAGTSYEQYF
CDR3nt: TGTGCCAGCAGTTTATCGGCCGGGACTAGCTACGAGCAGTACTTC
abundance: many
j_gene: TRBJ2-7
d_gene: TRBD2
v_gene: TRBV12-3/TRBV12-4

CDR3aa: CASSAGPYYEQYF
CDR3nt: TGTGCCAGCAGCGCCGGACCATACTACGAGCAGTACTTC
abundance: few
j_gene: TRBJ2-7
d_gene: -
v_gene: TRBV5-6

CDR3aa: CAISLAGDSNTGELFF
CDR3nt: TGTGCCATCAGTTTAGCGGGAGATTCGAACACCGGGGAGCTGTTTTTT
abundance: many
j_gene: TRBJ2-2
d_gene: TRBD2
v_gene: TRBV10-3

CDR3aa: CASSQTSYGYTF
CDR3nt: TGTGCCAGCAGCCAAACCTCCTATGGCTACACCTTC
abundance: -
j_gene: TRBJ1-2
d_gene: -
v_gene: TRBV7-2

CDR3aa: CASSLEYDYYGYTF
CDR3nt: TGTGCCAGCAGCTTAGAATACGATTACTATGGCTACACCTTC
abundance: many
j_gene: TRBJ1-2
d_gene: -
v_gene: TRBV7-2

CDR3aa: CAISVSGATDAQYF
CDR3nt: TGTGCCATCAGTGTGAGTGGCGCCACAGATGCGCAGTATTTT
abundance: many
j_gene: TRBJ2-3
d_gene: -
v_gene: TRBV10-3

CDR3aa: CSATHGQGAEQYF
CDR3nt: TGCAGTGCTACCCACGGACAGGGAGCCGAGCAGTACTTC
abundance: few
j_gene: TRBJ2-7
d_gene: TRBD1
v_gene: TRBV20-1

CDR3aa: CASSQDPPGGWGTQYF
CDR3nt: TGCGCCAGCAGCCAAGACCCCCCGGGGGGCTGGGGTACGCAGTATTTT
abundance: many
j_gene: TRBJ2-3
d_gene: -
v_gene: TRBV4-1

CDR3aa: CASSIEDTYNYGYTF
CDR3nt: TGTGCCAGTAGTATAGAGGATACGTACAACTATGGCTACACCTTC
abundance: -
j_gene: TRBJ1-2
d_gene: -
v_gene: TRBV19

CDR3aa: CAWSGPFSGSYEQYF
CDR3nt: TGTGCCTGGAGTGGGCCATTCTCTGGGTCCTACGAGCAGTACTTC
abundance: many
j_gene: TRBJ2-7
d_gene: -
v_gene: TRBV30

CDR3aa: CASRVSNEQFF
CDR3nt: TGTGCCAGCAGAGTATCAAATGAGCAGTTCTTC
abundance: -
j_gene: TRBJ2-1
d_gene: -
v_gene: TRBV5-4

CDR3aa: CASRALSGANVLTF
CDR3nt: TGTGCCAGCAGAGCACTCTCTGGGGCCAACGTCCTGACTTTC
abundance: many
j_gene: TRBJ2-6
d_gene: -
v_gene: TRBV12-3/TRBV12-4

CDR3aa: CASSLVKETQYF
CDR3nt: TGCGCCAGCAGCTTGGTCAAAGAGACCCAGTACTTC
abundance: many
j_gene: TRBJ2-5
d_gene: -
v_gene: TRBV5-1

CDR3aa: CSARDPQREETQYF
CDR3nt: TGCAGTGCTAGAGATCCACAACGGGAAGAGACCCAGTACTTC
abundance: -
j_gene: TRBJ2-5
d_gene: -
v_gene: TRBV20-1

CDR3aa: CSVEDDGSYEQYF
CDR3nt: TGCAGCGTTGAAGACGATGGATCCTACGAGCAGTACTTC
abundance: many
j_gene: TRBJ2-7
d_gene: -
v_gene: TRBV29-1

CDR3aa: CASSYPGQVGYTF
CDR3nt: TGTGCCAGCAGTTACCCCGGACAGGTTGGCTACACCTTC
abundance: -
j_gene: TRBJ1-2
d_gene: TRBD1
v_gene: TRBV6-5

CDR3aa: CASRLGVDYGYTF
CDR3nt: TGTGCCAGCAGACTCGGGGTGGACTATGGCTACACCTTC
abundance: -
j_gene: TRBJ1-2
d_gene: -
v_gene: TRBV28

CDR3aa: CATRQGQNTEAFF
CDR3nt: TGTGCCACCAGGCAGGGCCAGAACACTGAAGCTTTCTTT
abundance: many
j_gene: TRBJ1-1
d_gene: -
v_gene: TRBV24-1

CDR3aa: CAWRGTSPSEQFF
CDR3nt: TGTGCCTGGAGAGGTACTTCTCCTAGTGAGCAGTTCTTC
abundance: many
j_gene: TRBJ2-1
d_gene: -
v_gene: TRBV30

CDR3aa: CASSNPRAPGERAKVGTYEQYF
CDR3nt: TGTGCCAGCAGCAACCCCCGGGCTCCCGGGGAAAGAGCGAAGGTGGGGACCTACGAGCAGTACTTC
abundance: -
j_gene: TRBJ2-7
d_gene: -
v_gene: TRBV7-2

CDR3aa: CSVPLAGSYEQYF
CDR3nt: TGCAGCGTTCCCCTGGCAGGGTCCTACGAGCAGTACTTC
abundance: many
j_gene: TRBJ2-7
d_gene: -
v_gene: TRBV29-1

CDR3aa: CASNLGSATDTQYF
CDR3nt: TGTGCCAGCAACCTAGGGTCGGCCACAGATACGCAGTATTTT
abundance: -
j_gene: TRBJ2-3
d_gene: -
v_gene: TRBV11-3

CDR3aa: CATSDLKGPGQGKNEQFF
CDR3nt: TGTGCCACCAGTGATTTAAAGGGACCGGGACAGGGTAAAAATGAGCAGTTCTTC
abundance: many
j_gene: TRBJ2-1
d_gene: TRBD1
v_gene: TRBV24-1

CDR3aa: CATSAKEFYEQYF
CDR3nt: TGTGCCACCAGCGCCAAGGAGTTCTACGAGCAGTACTTC
abundance: few
j_gene: TRBJ2-7
d_gene: -
v_gene: TRBV15

CDR3aa: CAISEMLGTNEKLFF
CDR3nt: TGTGCCATCAGTGAGATGCTGGGGACTAATGAAAAACTGTTTTTT
abundance: many
j_gene: TRBJ1-4
d_gene: -
v_gene: TRBV10-3